This is a list of T cell receptor beta chains from one sample in a study of T cell changes during pregnancy in multiple sclerosis. Here immunoSEQ multiplex PCR was the method, and the copy in TCRdb shows in-frame clones only, minus some. The sample includes approximately 70,000 clones, 92% of them seen just once. The input for sequencing was peripheral blood, taken in the second trimester of pregnancy. All receptors derive from a female donor with multiple sclerosis, enrolled in a pregnancy study. Both conserved end residues are part of each CDR3. D genes are given only for firm matches. For some rows the clone size is stated as once, few or many, or as a class when expanded; others skip it.

TRBJ2-7 many TRBV6-1 TRBD2 TGTGCCAGCAGTGAGGCTAGCGGGGGGTCTTACGAGCAGTACTTC CASSEASGGSYEQYF
TRBJ1-2 . TRBV23-1 . TGCGCCAGCAGTCAATCCCGAGAGATTAACTATGGCTACACCTTC CASSQSREINYGYTF
TRBJ2-7 . TRBV4-3 . TGCGCCAGCAGCCAGCAACTAGCACTGGCGTACGAGCAGTACTTC CASSQQLALAYEQYF
TRBJ2-1 . TRBV7-6 TRBD2 TGTGCCAGCATCCCAAGCGGGAGTCTAGGGAATGAGCAGTTCTTC CASIPSGSLGNEQFF
TRBJ2-1 . TRBV19 TRBD2 TGTGCCAGTAGTACCCTAGCGGGTTTTTACAATGAGCAGTTCTTC CASSTLAGFYNEQFF
TRBJ2-2 . TRBV12-5 . TGTGCTAGTGGTTTGATGATCAGTGGAGGCGGGGAGCTGTTTTTT CASGLMISGGGELFF
TRBJ2-1 . TRBV6-6 TRBD2 TGTGCCAGCAGTCAACCTACTAGCGGGACATACAATGAGCAGTTCTTC CASSQPTSGTYNEQFF
TRBJ1-4 . TRBV30 . TGTGCCTGGAGTCGGGAGCCTAATGAAAAACTGTTTTTT CAWSREPNEKLFF
TRBJ1-3 . TRBV6-1 TRBD1 TGTGCCAGCAGTCACAGGGGCGGAAACACCATATATTTT CASSHRGGNTIYF
TRBJ1-1 . TRBV19 TRBD1 TGTGCCAGCAGCTTTTTTGGGTGGCCCGGACAGGGGGTTTCCACTGAAGCTTTCTTT CASSFFGWPGQGVSTEAFF
TRBJ2-7 . TRBV18 . TGTGCCAGCTCACCCTCGGGAAGCCGCTACGAGCAGTACTTC CASSPSGSRYEQYF
TRBJ1-2 . TRBV7-9 . TGTGCCAGCAGCTTGTCCGGGACACGTAACTATGGCTACACCTTC CASSLSGTRNYGYTF
TRBJ2-1 . TRBV4-3 TRBD2 TGCGCCAGCAGCCAACCGGGACTAGCGGGGGGTGGTGAGCAGTTCTTC CASSQPGLAGGGEQFF
TRBJ1-3 once TRBV7-2 . TGTGCCAGCAGCCGGGACGTCCTGGCCGGGGGCTCTGGAAACACCATATATTTT CASSRDVLAGGSGNTIYF
TRBJ1-5 . TRBV7-9 . TGTGCCAGCAGCTCGACAGATAGCAATCAGCCCCAGCATTTT CASSSTDSNQPQHF
TRBJ1-1 . TRBV11-1 TRBD1 TGTGCCAGCAGCCCTCGGGACAGTTACCACACTGAAGCTTTCTTT CASSPRDSYHTEAFF
TRBJ2-7 . TRBV28 . TGTGCCAGCAGTTTATGGATTGGGGGGGCCGACGAGCAGTACTTC CASSLWIGGADEQYF
TRBJ2-1 . TRBV25-1 TRBD2 TGTGCCAGCAGTGTAAGGTCGACTAGCGGGAGGCCCAAGCAGTTCTTC CASSVRSTSGRPKQFF
TRBJ1-1 . TRBV6-6 . TGTGCCAGCAGTTACCTGAGGATACATATGAACACTGAAGCTTTCTTT CASSYLRIHMNTEAFF
TRBJ1-2 . TRBV29-1 TRBD1 TGCAGCGTTCATAAAGGGGGCCTTTCTGGCTACACCTTC CSVHKGGLSGYTF
TRBJ1-4 . TRBV4-3 . TGCGCCAGCAGCCGACTTATTGACAGGAGTAATGAAAAACTGTTTTTT CASSRLIDRSNEKLFF
TRBJ1-2 . TRBV5-1 . TGCGCCAGCAGCTTGGCCGTGACAGACTATGGCTACACCTTC CASSLAVTDYGYTF
TRBJ2-7 . TRBV4-1 TRBD1 TGCGCCAGCAGCCACGAACCCGGGACAGGGGTGTACGAGCAGTACTTC CASSHEPGTGVYEQYF
TRBJ1-2 . TRBV2 . TGTGCCAGCAGTGAAGAGGGAGACTATGGCTACACCTTC CASSEEGDYGYTF
TRBJ1-1 few TRBV5-4 . TGTGCCAGCAGCTTGGAGGGGACACGAGGCACTGAAGCTTTCTTT CASSLEGTRGTEAFF
TRBJ2-5 . TRBV7-8 TRBD1 TGTGCCAGCAGCCTCGCGACAGGGACGGAGACCCAGTACTTC CASSLATGTETQYF
TRBJ2-2 . TRBV28 TRBD2 TGTGCCAGCAGTTTATACAATCTGGGACTAGCGGGAGATGTAGGAGGGACCGGGGAGCTGTTTTTT CASSLYNLGLAGDVGGTGELFF
TRBJ1-1 . TRBV19 TRBD1 TGTGCCAGTAGTAAGGAAACCGGGACAGGGAGAGCTGAAGCTTTCTTT CASSKETGTGRAEAFF
TRBJ2-1 once TRBV28 TRBD2 TGTGCCAGCAGCTATGGGACTAGCGGGAGATCGTGGGAGCAGTTCTTC CASSYGTSGRSWEQFF
TRBJ2-1 once TRBV5-3 TRBD2 TGTGCCAGAAGCCTTAGCGGGATGTGCAATGAGCAGTTCTTC CARSLSGMCNEQFF
TRBJ1-6 . TRBV7-3 . TGTGCCAGCAGCTTAATCGGGGGTAGTAATTCACCCCTCCACTTT CASSLIGGSNSPLHF
TRBJ1-1 . TRBV2 TRBD1 TGTGCCAGCAGACGACAGGGTTTGGAGTACACTGAAGCTTTCTTT CASRRQGLEYTEAFF
TRBJ1-3 few TRBV29-1 TRBD1 TGCAGCGTTGACCCGGGACAGGGGGCTGGAAACACCATATATTTT CSVDPGQGAGNTIYF
TRBJ2-7 once TRBV27 . TGTGCCAGCAGTGGGGCTAGCTACGAGCAGTACTTC CASSGASYEQYF
TRBJ2-2 . TRBV7-2 . TGTGCCAGCAGCTTAGTGGGCAGGGGTGGCACCGGGGAGCTGTTTTTT CASSLVGRGGTGELFF